This passage covers 14 T cell receptor beta chains from one sample sequenced in a study of blood T cell repertoires in COVID-19 (dated by TCRdb to about 2020). Receptor amplification or capture employed the immunoSEQ multiplex PCR assay. TCRdb took over this immuneACCESS table, retaining in-frame rearrangements with V and J assigned. Such tables are incomplete; in checked studies, under half of the missing clones stem from an unresolved V gene, and the remainder is unexplained. The sample contains about 290,000 clones, about 90% of them found a single time. The top ten clones comprise approximately 12% of the sample. The sample consisted of peripheral blood. Receptors were obtained from a woman aged 25-40 years with COVID-19, enrolled during active disease.

This clone is a singleton in its sample. V usage is TRBV6-6 and J usage is TRBJ1-1; maybe TRBD1 (5 bases). The CDR3 is 14 residues long. V lost 6 bases and J lost 4, with 15 bases in between. Per germline, CDR1 MNHNY and CDR2 SVGAGI (reference sequence). DNA of the CDR3: TGTGCCAGCAGATCCCACCAGGGCAGCACTGAAGCTTTCTTT. Protein product: CASRSHQGSTEAFF.

The chain joins TRBV19 to TRBJ2-1, with TRBD2 matching over 7 bases. The junction had 3 bases not matched to a gene; V was cut back by 3 bases and J by 4 bases. The V gene's germline CDR1 is LNHDA and CDR2 SQIVND (reference sequence). The CDR3 runs 14 residues. The CDR3 is CASSIGGGYNEQFF. In DNA form, the CDR3 reads TGTGCCAGTAGTATTGGGGGGGGATACAATGAGCAGTTCTTC.

This clone has a single count. The chain employs TRBV11-2 and TRBJ2-2, with TRBD2 identical over 8 bases. Germline V CDR1 and CDR2: SGHAT, FQNNGV. CDR3 length equals 18 residues. V shed 6 bases and J 2 bases; nucleotides not matched to a gene: 14. The CDR3 sequence is CASRPRTSPKGNTGELFF. CDR3 DNA sequence: TGTGCCAGCAGACCCAGGACTAGCCCGAAGGGAAACACCGGGGAGCTGTTTTTT.

The rearrangement uses TRBV12-3 or TRBV12-4 and TRBJ2-7; D is unresolved. This CDR3 comprises 13 residues. Trimming removed 6 bases from V and 4 bases from J, with 13 bases in between. The CDR3 reads CASSLRGRYEQYF. For the CDR3, the DNA is TGTGCCAGCAGCCTCAGAGGAAGGTACGAGCAGTACTTC.

This chain joins TRBV10-2 and TRBJ1-4; 9 nucleotides line up with TRBD1. The germline gives CDR1 WSHSY, CDR2 SAAADI. CDR3 length: 13 residues. The trim removed 6 bases at V and 6 bases at J, leaving 2 bases unmatched. CDR3 DNA: TGCGCCAGCAGGGGGACAGGGTATGAAAAACTGTTTTTT. Protein: CASRGTGYEKLFF.

CDR3 nucleotide sequence: TGTGCCAGCAGCCAGACAAGAAGCGGGGGTACTGAAGCTTTCTTT. Protein sequence: CASSQTRSGGTEAFF. The genes are TRBV3-1 (or the pseudogene TRBV3-2) and TRBJ1-1, with a weak D call TRBD1 (5 bases). This CDR3 has 15 amino acids. The germline gives CDR1 LGHDT, CDR2 YNNKEL (reference sequence). V shed 3 bases and J shed 5 bases, with 16 bases lying between them.

The V and J genes are TRBV7-2 and TRBJ2-2; 9 bases agree with TRBD2. Germline trimming cut 5 bases from V and 4 bases from J; bases unmatched to any gene: 11. Germline V gene lookup returns CDR1 SGHTA and CDR2 FQGNSA. The CDR3 length is 17 residues. The CDR3 sequence: CASSPDGSGGRTGELFF. The DNA of the CDR3 is TGTGCCAGCAGCCCGGATGGTAGCGGGGGCCGCACCGGGGAGCTGTTTTTT. The full variable domain, its missing parts supplied by reference TRBV7-2 and TRBJ2-2, is GAGVSQSPSNKVTEKGKDVELRCDPISGHTALYWYRQSLGQGLEFLIYFQGNSAPDKSGLPSDRFSAERTGGSVSTLTIQRTQQEDSAVYLCASSPDGSGGRTGELFFGEGSRLTVL.

This chain joins TRBV24-1 and TRBJ2-1; TRBD2 might be the D (6 bases). Trimming took 0 bases from V and 16 from J, leaving 12 bases between them. The CDR3 is 12 residues long. Germline CDR1 is KGHDR and CDR2 is SFDVKD. CDR3 sequence (DNA): TGTGCCACCAGTGATTTGGGGGCTAGCGAATTCTTC. Translated, it gives CATSDLGASEFF.

Many counts were recorded for this clone. The chain has TRBV7-9 and TRBJ2-5; D might be TRBD1 (6 bases). The length of the CDR3 is 15 residues. V was cut by 3 bases and J by 1 base, with 12 bases left in between. Looked up from germline, CDR1 is SEHNR and CDR2 is FQNEAQ (reference sequence). DNA of the CDR3: TGTGCCAGCAGCTTCCTTGGACAGATCCAAGAGACCCAGTACTTC. It translates to CASSFLGQIQETQYF.

The chain combines TRBV5-1 with TRBJ1-2; a weak D match, TRBD1 (6 bases). The CDR3 runs 16 residues. The germline gives CDR1 SGHRS, CDR2 YFSETQ. Trimming removed 4 bases at V and 3 bases at J, with 19 bases between. The CDR3 bases are TGCGCCAGCAGCCCTGGGGGGGGGCGGCTGGACTATGGCTACACCTTC. Translation: CASSPGGGRLDYGYTF. The entire variable domain, with the rest obtained from reference TRBV5-1 and TRBJ1-2, is as follows: KAGVTQTPRYLIKTRGQQVTLSCSPISGHRSVSWYQQTPGQGLQFLFEYFSETQRNKGNFPGRFSGRQFSNSRSEMNVSTLELGDSALYLCASSPGGGRLDYGYTFGSGTRLTVV.

The chain has TRBV5-1 and TRBJ2-3, with 11 bases matching TRBD2. The CDR3 has 15 residues. Germline loops: CDR1 SGHRS, CDR2 YFSETQ. Losses at the gene ends were 0 bases for V and 6 bases for J; bases not matched to a gene: 3. The CDR3 loop reads CASSLGSGGADTQYF. The CDR3 DNA reads TGCGCCAGCAGCTTGGGTAGCGGGGGGGCGGATACGCAGTATTTT. Looking up the rest from reference TRBV5-1 and TRBJ2-3 gives the full variable domain: KAGVTQTPRYLIKTRGQQVTLSCSPISGHRSVSWYQQTPGQGLQFLFEYFSETQRNKGNFPGRFSGRQFSNSRSEMNVSTLELGDSALYLCASSLGSGGADTQYFGPGTRLTVL.

This clone was recorded a few times. The V gene is TRBV23-1, the J gene TRBJ2-3, with D possibly TRBD2 on 7 matching bases. TRBV23-1 is an ORF, with its function uncertain. Trimming pared 4 bases from V and 2 bases from J, leaving 16 bases between. The CDR3 extends over 16 amino acids. In nucleotides, the CDR3 is TGCGCCAGCAGTCCCTCGCCAGGGGACTACACAGATACGCAGTATTTT. This sequence encodes CASSPSPGDYTDTQYF.

This chain links TRBV19 with TRBJ2-5; TRBD2 agrees at 7 bases. In germline, CDR1 is LNHDA, CDR2 SQIVND (reference sequence). The CDR3 extends over 13 amino acids. The V and J ends lost 6 bases and 2 bases, in that order; junction bases with no gene match: 3. Here the CDR3 reads CASSPAGQETQYF. The CDR3 DNA reads as TGTGCCAGTAGCCCAGCGGGGCAAGAGACCCAGTACTTC.

The rearrangement joins TRBV12-5 to TRBJ1-2, with 8 positions matching TRBD1. Trimming cost V 6 bases and J 4 bases; bases outside gene matches: 4. The germline CDR1 and CDR2 sequences are LGHNT and FRNRAP. There are 13 residues in the CDR3. CDR3 in DNA: TGTGCTAGTGGCGGACAGGGATCCTATGGCTACACCTTC. Its protein product is CASGGQGSYGYTF.